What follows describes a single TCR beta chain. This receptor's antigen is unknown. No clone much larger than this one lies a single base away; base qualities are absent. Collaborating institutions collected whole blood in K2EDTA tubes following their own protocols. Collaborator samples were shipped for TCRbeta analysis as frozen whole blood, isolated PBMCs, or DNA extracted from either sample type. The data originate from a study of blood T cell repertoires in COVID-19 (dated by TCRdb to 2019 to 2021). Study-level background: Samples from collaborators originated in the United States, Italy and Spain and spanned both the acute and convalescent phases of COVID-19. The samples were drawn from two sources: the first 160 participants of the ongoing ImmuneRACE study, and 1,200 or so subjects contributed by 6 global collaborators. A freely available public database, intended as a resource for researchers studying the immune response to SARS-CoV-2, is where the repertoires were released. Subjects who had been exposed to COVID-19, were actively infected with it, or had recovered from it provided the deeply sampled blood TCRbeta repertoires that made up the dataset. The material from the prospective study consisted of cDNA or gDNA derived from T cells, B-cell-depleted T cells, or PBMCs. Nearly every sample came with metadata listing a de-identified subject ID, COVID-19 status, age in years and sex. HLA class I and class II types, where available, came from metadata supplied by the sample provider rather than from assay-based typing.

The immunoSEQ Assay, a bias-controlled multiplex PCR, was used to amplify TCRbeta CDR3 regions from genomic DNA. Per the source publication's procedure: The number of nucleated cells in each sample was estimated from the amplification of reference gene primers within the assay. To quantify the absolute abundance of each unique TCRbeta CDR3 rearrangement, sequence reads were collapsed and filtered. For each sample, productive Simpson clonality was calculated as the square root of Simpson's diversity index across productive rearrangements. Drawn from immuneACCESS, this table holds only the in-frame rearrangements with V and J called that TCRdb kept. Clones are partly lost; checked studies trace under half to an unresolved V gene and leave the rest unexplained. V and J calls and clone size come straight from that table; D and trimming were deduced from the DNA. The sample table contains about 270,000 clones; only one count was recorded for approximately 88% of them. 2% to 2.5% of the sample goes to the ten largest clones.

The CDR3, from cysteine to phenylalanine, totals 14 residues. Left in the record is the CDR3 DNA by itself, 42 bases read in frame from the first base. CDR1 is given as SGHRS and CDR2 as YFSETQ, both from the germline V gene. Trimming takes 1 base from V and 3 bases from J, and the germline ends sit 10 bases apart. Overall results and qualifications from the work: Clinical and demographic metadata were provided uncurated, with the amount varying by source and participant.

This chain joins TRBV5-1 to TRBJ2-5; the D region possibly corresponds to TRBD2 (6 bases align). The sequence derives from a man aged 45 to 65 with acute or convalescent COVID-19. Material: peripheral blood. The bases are TGCGCCAGCAGCTTGAGGAGGGTGGAAGAGACCCAGTACTTC. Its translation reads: CASSLRRVEETQYF.